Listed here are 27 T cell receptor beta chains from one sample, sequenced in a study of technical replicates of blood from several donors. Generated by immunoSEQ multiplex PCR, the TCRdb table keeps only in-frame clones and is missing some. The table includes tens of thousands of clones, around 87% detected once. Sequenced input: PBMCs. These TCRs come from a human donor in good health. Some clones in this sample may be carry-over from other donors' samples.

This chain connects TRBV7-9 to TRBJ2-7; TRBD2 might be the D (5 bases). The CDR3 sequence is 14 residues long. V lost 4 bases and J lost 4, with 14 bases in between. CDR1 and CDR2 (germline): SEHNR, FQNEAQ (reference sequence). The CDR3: CASSYTGSRYEQYF. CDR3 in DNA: TGTGCCAGCAGCTATACGGGATCCCGTTACGAGCAGTACTTC.

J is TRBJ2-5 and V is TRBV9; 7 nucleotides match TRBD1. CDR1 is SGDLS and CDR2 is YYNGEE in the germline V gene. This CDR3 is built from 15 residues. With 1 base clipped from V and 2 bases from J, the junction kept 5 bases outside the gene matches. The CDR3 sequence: CASSVRDSLQETQYF. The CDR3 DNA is TGTGCCAGCAGCGTACGGGACAGTCTACAAGAGACCCAGTACTTC.

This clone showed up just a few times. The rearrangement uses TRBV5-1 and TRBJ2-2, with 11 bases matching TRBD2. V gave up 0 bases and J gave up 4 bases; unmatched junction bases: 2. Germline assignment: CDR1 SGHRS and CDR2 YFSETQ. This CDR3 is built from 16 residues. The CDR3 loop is CASSLVLAGGTGELFF. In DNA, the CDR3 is TGCGCCAGCAGCTTGGTGCTAGCGGGAGGCACCGGGGAGCTGTTTTTT.

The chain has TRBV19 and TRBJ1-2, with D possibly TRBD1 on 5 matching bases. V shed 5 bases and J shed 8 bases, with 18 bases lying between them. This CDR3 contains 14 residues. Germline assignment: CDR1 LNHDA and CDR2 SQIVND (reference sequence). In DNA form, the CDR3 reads TGTGCCAGTAGTGGAGGGACCTTGGCGGGAGGCTACACCTTC. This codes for CASSGGTLAGGYTF. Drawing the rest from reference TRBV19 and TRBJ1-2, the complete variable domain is DGGITQSPKYLFRKEGQNVTLSCEQNLNHDAMYWYRQDPGQGLRLIYYSQIVNDFQKGDIAEGYSVSREKKESFPLTVTSAQKNPTAFYLCASSGGTLAGGYTFGSGTRLTVV.

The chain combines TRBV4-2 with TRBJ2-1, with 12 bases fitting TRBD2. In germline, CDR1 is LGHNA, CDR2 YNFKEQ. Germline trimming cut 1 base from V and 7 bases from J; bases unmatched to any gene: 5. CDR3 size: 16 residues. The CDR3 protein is CASSQALAGGPNEQFF. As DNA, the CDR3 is TGTGCCAGCAGCCAAGCGCTAGCGGGAGGGCCGAATGAGCAGTTCTTC.

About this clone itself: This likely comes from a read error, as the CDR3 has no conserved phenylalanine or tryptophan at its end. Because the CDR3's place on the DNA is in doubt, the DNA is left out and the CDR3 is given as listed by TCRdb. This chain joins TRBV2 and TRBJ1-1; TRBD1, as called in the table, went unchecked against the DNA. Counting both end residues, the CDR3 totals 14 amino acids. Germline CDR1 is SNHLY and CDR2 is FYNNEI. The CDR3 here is CASSEALVGTDTVY.

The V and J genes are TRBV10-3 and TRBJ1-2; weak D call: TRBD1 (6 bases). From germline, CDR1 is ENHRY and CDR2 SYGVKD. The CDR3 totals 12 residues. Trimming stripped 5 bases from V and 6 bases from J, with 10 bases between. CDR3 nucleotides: TGTGCCATCAGTACAGGGTTGGATGGCTACACCTTC. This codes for CAISTGLDGYTF.

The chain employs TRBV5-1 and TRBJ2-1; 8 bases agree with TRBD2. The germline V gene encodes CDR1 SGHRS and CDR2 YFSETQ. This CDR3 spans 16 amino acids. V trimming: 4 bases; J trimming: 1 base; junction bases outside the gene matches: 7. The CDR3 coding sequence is TGCGCCAGCAGCCCTGTGGCTAGCGGGTCCTACAATGAGCAGTTCTTC. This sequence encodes CASSPVASGSYNEQFF.

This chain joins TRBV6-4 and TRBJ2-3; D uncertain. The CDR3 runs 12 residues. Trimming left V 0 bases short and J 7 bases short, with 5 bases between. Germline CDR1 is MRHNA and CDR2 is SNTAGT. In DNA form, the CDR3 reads TGTGCCAGCAGTGACTCGCTAAATACGCAGTATTTT. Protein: CASSDSLNTQYF.

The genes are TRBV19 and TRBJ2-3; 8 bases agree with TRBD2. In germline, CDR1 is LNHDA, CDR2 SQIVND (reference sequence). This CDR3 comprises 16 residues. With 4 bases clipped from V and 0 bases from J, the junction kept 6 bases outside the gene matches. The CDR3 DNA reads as TGTGCCAGTAGTACGACTAGCGTGCCTAGCACAGATACGCAGTATTTT. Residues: CASSTTSVPSTDTQYF.

CDR3 in amino acids: CASSSGQGLNGYTF. For the CDR3, the DNA is TGCGCCAGCAGCTCTGGACAGGGCCTTAATGGCTACACCTTC. The gene calls are TRBV5-1 and TRBJ1-2; 8 bases are shared with TRBD1. Germline values: CDR1 SGHRS, CDR2 YFSETQ. The CDR3 totals 14 residues. Unmatched junction bases numbered 7, after V lost 3 bases and J lost 6 bases.

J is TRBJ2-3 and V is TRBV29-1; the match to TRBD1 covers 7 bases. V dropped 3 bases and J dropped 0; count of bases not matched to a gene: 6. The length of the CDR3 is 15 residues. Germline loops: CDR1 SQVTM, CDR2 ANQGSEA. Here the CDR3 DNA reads TGCAGCGTTGAGGGGACAGTGTCTAGCACAGATACGCAGTATTTT. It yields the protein CSVEGTVSSTDTQYF.

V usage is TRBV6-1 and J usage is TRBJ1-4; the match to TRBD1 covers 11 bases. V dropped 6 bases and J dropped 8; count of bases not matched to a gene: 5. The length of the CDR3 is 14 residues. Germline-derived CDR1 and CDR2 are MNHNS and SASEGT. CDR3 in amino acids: CASSRDRGGEKLFF. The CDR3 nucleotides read TGTGCCAGCAGCCGGGACAGGGGGGGGGAAAAACTGTTTTTT.

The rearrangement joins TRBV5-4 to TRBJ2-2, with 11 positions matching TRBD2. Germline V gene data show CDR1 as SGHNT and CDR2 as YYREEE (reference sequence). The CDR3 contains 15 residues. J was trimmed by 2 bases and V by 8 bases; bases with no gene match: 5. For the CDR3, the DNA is TGTGCCAGTACTAGCGGGGGACTTAACACCGGGGAGCTGTTTTTT. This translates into CASTSGGLNTGELFF.

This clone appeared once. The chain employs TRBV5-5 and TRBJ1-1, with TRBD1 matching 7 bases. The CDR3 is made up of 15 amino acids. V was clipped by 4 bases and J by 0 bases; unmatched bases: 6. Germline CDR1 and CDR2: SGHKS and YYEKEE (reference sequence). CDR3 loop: CASSVDRALNTEAFF. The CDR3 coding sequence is TGTGCCAGCAGCGTAGACAGGGCATTGAACACTGAAGCTTTCTTT.

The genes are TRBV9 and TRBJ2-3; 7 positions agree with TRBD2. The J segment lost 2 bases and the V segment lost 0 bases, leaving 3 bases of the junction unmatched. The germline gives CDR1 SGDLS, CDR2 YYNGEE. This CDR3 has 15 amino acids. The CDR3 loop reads CASSVGGGITDTQYF. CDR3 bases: TGTGCCAGCAGCGTAGGCGGGGGAATCACAGATACGCAGTATTTT.

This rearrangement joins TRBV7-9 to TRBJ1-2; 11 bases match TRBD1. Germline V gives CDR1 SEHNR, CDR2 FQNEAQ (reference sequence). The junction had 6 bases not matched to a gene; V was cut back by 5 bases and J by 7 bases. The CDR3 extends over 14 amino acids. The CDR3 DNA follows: TGTGCCAGCAGCCCCCCGGACAGGGGGCTTGGCTACACCTTC. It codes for CASSPPDRGLGYTF.

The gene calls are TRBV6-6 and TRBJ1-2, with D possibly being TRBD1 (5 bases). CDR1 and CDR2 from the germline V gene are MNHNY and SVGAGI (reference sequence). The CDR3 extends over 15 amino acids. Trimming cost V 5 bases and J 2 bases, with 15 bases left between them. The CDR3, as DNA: TGTGCCAGCAGTCCGGGACTCGGGTACAACTATGGCTACACCTTC. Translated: CASSPGLGYNYGYTF.

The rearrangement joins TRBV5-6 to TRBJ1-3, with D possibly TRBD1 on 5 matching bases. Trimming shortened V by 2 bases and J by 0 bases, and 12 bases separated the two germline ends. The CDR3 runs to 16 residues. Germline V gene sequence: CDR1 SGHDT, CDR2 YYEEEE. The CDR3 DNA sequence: TGTGCCAGCAGCTTACCGGGACTTCGCTCTGGAAACACCATATATTTT. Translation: CASSLPGLRSGNTIYF.

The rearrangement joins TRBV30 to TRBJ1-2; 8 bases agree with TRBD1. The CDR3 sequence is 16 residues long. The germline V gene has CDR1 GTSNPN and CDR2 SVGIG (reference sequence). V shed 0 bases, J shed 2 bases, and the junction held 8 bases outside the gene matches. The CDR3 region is CAWSVGGAGGNYGYTF. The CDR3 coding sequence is TGTGCCTGGAGTGTAGGGGGGGCAGGGGGCAACTATGGCTACACCTTC.

CDR3 in amino acids: CASSQELFSGNTIYF. CDR3 in DNA: TGCGCCAGCAGCCAAGAGTTATTCTCTGGAAACACCATATATTTT. The chain has TRBV4-3 and TRBJ1-3; D is unresolved. CDR1 and CDR2 (germline): LGHNA, YSLEER. This CDR3 comprises 15 residues. Deletions cut 0 bases from V and 0 bases from J, with 6 bases between.

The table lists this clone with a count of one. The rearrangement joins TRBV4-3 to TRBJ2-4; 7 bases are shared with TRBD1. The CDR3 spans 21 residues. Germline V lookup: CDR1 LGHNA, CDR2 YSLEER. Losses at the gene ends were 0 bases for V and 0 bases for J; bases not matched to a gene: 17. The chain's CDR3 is CASSQDGDSQNLILAKNIQYF. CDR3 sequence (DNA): TGCGCCAGCAGCCAAGATGGGGACAGCCAAAATCTAATACTAGCCAAAAACATTCAGTACTTC.

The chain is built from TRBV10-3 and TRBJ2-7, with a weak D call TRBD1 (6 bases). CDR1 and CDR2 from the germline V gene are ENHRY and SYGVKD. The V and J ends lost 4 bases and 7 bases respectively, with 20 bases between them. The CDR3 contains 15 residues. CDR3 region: CAISGTTGFREEQYF. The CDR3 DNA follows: TGTGCCATCAGTGGTACTACAGGGTTTCGGGAAGAGCAGTACTTC.

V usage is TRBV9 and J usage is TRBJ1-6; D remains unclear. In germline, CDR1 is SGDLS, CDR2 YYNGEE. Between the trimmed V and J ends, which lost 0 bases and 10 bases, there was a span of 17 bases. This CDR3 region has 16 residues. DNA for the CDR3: TGTGCCAGCAGCGTAGGCGGCGGCCGGTCGGGGTCACCCCTCCACTTT. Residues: CASSVGGGRSGSPLHF.

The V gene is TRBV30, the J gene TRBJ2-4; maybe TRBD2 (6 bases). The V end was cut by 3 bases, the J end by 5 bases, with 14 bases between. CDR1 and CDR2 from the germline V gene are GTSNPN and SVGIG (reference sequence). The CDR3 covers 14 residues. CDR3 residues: CAWRGLRLQNIQYF. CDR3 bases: TGTGCCTGGAGGGGACTTCGCCTCCAAAACATTCAGTACTTC.

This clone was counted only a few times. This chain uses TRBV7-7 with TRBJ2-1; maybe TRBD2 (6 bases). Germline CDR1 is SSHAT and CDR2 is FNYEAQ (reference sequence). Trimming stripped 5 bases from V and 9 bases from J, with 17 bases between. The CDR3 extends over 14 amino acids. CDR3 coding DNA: TGTGCCAGCAGCGCCAGCGGAGGGCCCAGTGAGCAGTTCTTC. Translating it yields CASSASGGPSEQFF.

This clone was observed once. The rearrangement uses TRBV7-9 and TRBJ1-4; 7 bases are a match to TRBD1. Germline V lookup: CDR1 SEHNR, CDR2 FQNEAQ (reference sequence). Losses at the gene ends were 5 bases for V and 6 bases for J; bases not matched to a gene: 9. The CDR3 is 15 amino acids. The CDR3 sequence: CASSPLRGQHEKLFF. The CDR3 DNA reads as TGTGCCAGCAGCCCCCTGAGGGGGCAGCATGAAAAACTGTTTTTT.